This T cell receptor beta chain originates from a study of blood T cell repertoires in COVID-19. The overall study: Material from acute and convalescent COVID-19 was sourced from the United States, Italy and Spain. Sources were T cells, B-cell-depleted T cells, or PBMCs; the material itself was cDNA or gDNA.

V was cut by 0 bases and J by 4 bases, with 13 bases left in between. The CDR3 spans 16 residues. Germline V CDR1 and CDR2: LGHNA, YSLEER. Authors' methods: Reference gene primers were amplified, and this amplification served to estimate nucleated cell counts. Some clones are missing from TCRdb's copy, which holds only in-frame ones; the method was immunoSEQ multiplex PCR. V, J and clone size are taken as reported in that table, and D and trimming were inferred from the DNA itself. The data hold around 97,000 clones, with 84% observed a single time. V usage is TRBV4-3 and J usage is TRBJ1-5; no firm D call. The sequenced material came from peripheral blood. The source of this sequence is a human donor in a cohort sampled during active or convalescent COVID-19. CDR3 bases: TGCGCCAGCAGCCAAGATAGACTTTCGCTAAATCAGCCCCAGCATTTT. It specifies CASSQDRLSLNQPQHF.